What follows are 2 T cell receptor beta chains derived from one specimen sequenced in a study of shared clonotypes between healthy human individuals. Some clones are missing from TCRdb's copy, which holds only in-frame ones; the method was immunoSEQ multiplex PCR. This table holds some 2,000,000 clones, 85% to 95% found once. Sequenced input: naive CD4+ T cells sorted from blood. As for subset: CD45RA+ positively selected. These receptors were collected from a man aged 18 to 35 in good health.

This rearrangement joins TRBV9 to TRBJ2-2; a possible D gene is TRBD1 (5 bases). Germline assignment: CDR1 SGDLS and CDR2 YYNGEE. The CDR3 loop spans 15 amino acids. V dropped 4 bases and J dropped 2 bases, with 12 bases sitting between them. In DNA, the CDR3 is TGTGCCAGCAGCCCCAGACAGTCTAACACCGGGGAGCTGTTTTTT. Its translation is CASSPRQSNTGELFF.

A word on this clone: Within the sample, other DNA sequences also encode this same CDR3. The V call is TRBV18, the J call TRBJ2-2; D is unresolved. Germline assignment: CDR1 KGHSH and CDR2 LQKENI. Trimming stripped 3 bases from V and 1 base from J, with 3 bases between. CDR3 length equals 13 residues. CDR3 amino acids: CASSPKNTGELFF. Here the CDR3 DNA reads TGTGCCAGCTCACCCAAGAACACCGGGGAGCTGTTTTTT.